These 19 T cell receptor beta chains were all obtained from the same sample, sequenced in a study of blood T cells in healthy people across ages. Sample-barcoded 5' priming and a J-beta primer mix drove a second PCR of 7 to 11 cycles. MiXCR, applied by TCRdb to the 5' RACE reads, yields one record per CDR3 protein. The sample includes around 940,000 distinct CDR3 sequences, about 51% of them seen just once. Input material: blood. The receptors stem from a woman aged 60-70 years in good health.

CDR3 bases: TGTGCCTGGAGTGTGGGGACAAGCTCCTACAATGAGCAGTTCTTC. Amino acids: CAWSVGTSSYNEQFF. V and J are TRBV30 and TRBJ2-1; possibly TRBD1 for D (6 bases). With 0 bases removed from V and 0 bases from J, the gap between germline ends came to 9 bases. Per germline, CDR1 GTSNPN and CDR2 SVGIG (reference sequence). The CDR3 has 15 residues.

The chain joins TRBV15 to TRBJ1-2; no reliable D call. The germline V and J ends were trimmed by 2 bases and 4 bases, with 11 bases remaining between them. Per the germline V gene, CDR1 is LNHNV and CDR2 is YYDKDF (reference sequence). CDR3 size: 14 residues. CDR3 residues: CATSRRRVPYGYTF. Here the CDR3 DNA reads TGTGCCACCAGCAGACGGCGCGTTCCCTATGGCTACACCTTC.

The CDR3 here is CATNTGHTYEQYF. The CDR3 nucleotides read TGTGCCACCAACACGGGACACACCTACGAGCAGTACTTC. V gene TRBV15 combines with J gene TRBJ2-7; possibly TRBD1 for D (6 bases). Trimming shortened V by 7 bases and J by 2 bases, and 12 bases separated the two germline ends. CDR1 LNHNV and CDR2 YYDKDF come from the germline V gene (reference sequence). The CDR3 spans 13 residues. The full variable domain, rest sourced from reference TRBV15 and TRBJ2-7, is DAMVIQNPRYQVTQFGKPVTLSCSQTLNHNVMYWYQQKSSQAPKLLFHYYDKDFNNEADTPDNFQSRRPNTSFCFLDIRSPGLGDTAMYLCATNTGHTYEQYFGPGTRLTVT.

CDR3 in amino acids: CASSFSLGQPQHF. For the CDR3, the DNA is TGTGCCAGCAGTTTCTCCTTGGGGCAGCCCCAGCATTTT. The chain employs TRBV12-3 or TRBV12-4 and TRBJ1-5, with no clear D. The CDR3 is 13 amino acids. V dropped 3 bases and J dropped 7 bases, with 10 bases sitting between them.

V is TRBV11-1 and J is TRBJ2-7; the D gene is possibly TRBD1 (6 bases). The CDR3 contains 13 residues. V shed 8 bases and J shed 5 bases, with 16 bases lying between them. The V gene's germline CDR1 is SGHAT and CDR2 FQDESV (reference sequence). Here the CDR3 DNA reads TGTGCCAGCCAAATCCAGGGGTCACACGAGCAGTACTTC. Protein: CASQIQGSHEQYF.

The CDR3 nucleotides are TGCGCCAGCGTCAATCGGGAACTAGCGGGAACGAACACCGGGGAGCTGTTTTTT. Translating it yields CASVNRELAGTNTGELFF. This chain uses TRBV5-1 with TRBJ2-2; 10 bases are a match to TRBD2. Trimming took 7 bases from V and 0 from J; bases not matched to a gene: 12. The CDR3 totals 18 residues. CDR1 SGHRS and CDR2 YFSETQ come from the germline V gene.

Here the CDR3 reads CASTPRGWKVGEQYF. The CDR3 nucleotides are TGTGCCAGCACCCCCCGGGGGTGGAAGGTGGGCGAGCAGTACTTC. The rearrangement links TRBV12-3 or TRBV12-4 to TRBJ2-7; a weak D match, TRBD2 (6 bases). CDR3 length: 15 residues. Trimming removed 7 bases at V and 6 bases at J, with 22 bases between.

The chain employs TRBV29-1 and TRBJ1-1, with D possibly TRBD1 on 5 matching bases. This CDR3 is 12 amino acids long. V was clipped by 4 bases and J by 10 bases, with 16 bases between them. Germline CDR1 and CDR2: SQVTM and ANQGSEA. The CDR3 reads CSVAGGEEGAFF. CDR3 in DNA: TGCAGCGTTGCTGGGGGGGAGGAGGGAGCTTTCTTT.

Worth noting for this clonotype: A much larger clone lies a single base off, so this may be a read error. J is TRBJ2-1 and V is TRBV27; 7 bases line up with TRBD2. Per germline, CDR1 MNHEY and CDR2 SMNVEV (reference sequence). V gave up 6 bases and J gave up 4 bases; unmatched junction bases: 21. This CDR3 contains 19 residues. Here the CDR3 reads CASSSTIPGPAGRYNEQFF. The CDR3 DNA reads TGTGCCAGCAGCTCCACTATCCCGGGACCAGCGGGAAGATACAATGAGCAGTTCTTC.

The chain couples TRBV20-1 to TRBJ2-3, with 7 bases aligning to TRBD2. The CDR3 totals 16 residues. Trimming took 6 bases from V and 7 from J; bases not matched to a gene: 19. CDR1 DFQATT and CDR2 SNEGSKA come from the germline V gene (reference sequence). The DNA for the CDR3 is TGCAGTGCCCACGATCGGACGAGCGGGATGACTCATACGCAGTATTTT. Translation: CSAHDRTSGMTHTQYF.

This clonotype was counted only a few times. Compared with germline, one end of the junction differs, possibly owing to a read error. The rearrangement uses TRBV27 and TRBJ2-5, with D tentatively TRBD1 or TRBD2 (5 bases each). In germline, CDR1 is MNHEY, CDR2 SMNVEV (reference sequence). This CDR3 comprises 14 residues. The CDR3: CASSLYGGQGTQYF. For the CDR3, the DNA is TGTGCCAGCAGTTTATATGGGGGTCAAGGGACCCAGTACTTC.

The V call is TRBV27, the J call TRBJ2-7, with D tentatively TRBD2 (6 bases). Looked up from germline, CDR1 is MNHEY and CDR2 is SMNVEV (reference sequence). The CDR3 consists of 15 residues. Trimming took off 11 bases at V and 3 bases at J, with 23 bases between the two ends. For the CDR3, the DNA is TGTGCCGTAGGAAAGGAGGGGACGCCTTTCTACGAGCAGTACTTC. This encodes CAVGKEGTPFYEQYF.

The chain combines TRBV29-1 with TRBJ1-1, with 7 nucleotides matching TRBD1. V lost 6 bases to trimming and J lost 4 bases; unmatched junction nucleotides: 2. Germline V gene data show CDR1 as SQVTM and CDR2 as ANQGSEA. The CDR3 is made up of 11 amino acids. The CDR3 loop reads CSVRTGTEAFF. CDR3 nucleotide sequence: TGCAGCGTCCGGACAGGCACTGAAGCTTTCTTT.

In this sample, this clonotype turned up a few times. The CDR3 nucleotides are TGTGCCAGCAGCCCCCGGGAAACAGGGGTAGGGGCCAACGTCCTGACTTTC. Its translation: CASSPRETGVGANVLTF. The chain recombines TRBV9 with TRBJ2-6; 7 bases are a match to TRBD1. CDR3 length equals 17 residues. Germline V CDR1 and CDR2: SGDLS, YYNGEE. The ends lost 4 bases at V and 4 bases at J; junction bases unmatched: 11.

In its sample, this clonotype was seen a few times. The V and J genes are TRBV24-1 and TRBJ2-2; D is unresolved. CDR1 and CDR2 (germline): KGHDR, SFDVKD. CDR3 length equals 13 residues. Between the trimmed V and J ends, which lost 9 bases and 1 base, there was a span of 8 bases. CDR3 protein: CATEELNTGELFF. CDR3 nucleotides: TGTGCCACCGAAGAACTGAACACCGGGGAGCTGTTTTTT.

The CDR3 DNA sequence: TGTGCCAGCAGCGCCGGATGGGCCGGCGACGAGCAGTACTTC. It translates to CASSAGWAGDEQYF. The chain couples TRBV9 to TRBJ2-7; D gene unclear. The V gene's germline CDR1 is SGDLS and CDR2 YYNGEE. V was clipped by 3 bases and J by 5 bases, with 15 bases between them. The CDR3 runs 14 residues.

This clonotype was counted a few times. V is TRBV6-6 and J is TRBJ1-2; D is unclear. The V end lost 4 bases, the J end lost 7 bases, and 13 bases lay between the germline ends. Per the germline V gene, CDR1 is MNHNY and CDR2 is SVGAGI (reference sequence). This CDR3 contains 13 residues. CDR3: CASSSLTGLGYTF. In DNA form, the CDR3 reads TGTGCCAGCAGTTCCCTCACCGGGCTTGGCTACACCTTC.

The CDR3 protein is CSATPGLAGYEQYF. CDR3 DNA: TGCAGTGCTACTCCGGGACTAGCGGGATACGAGCAGTACTTC. This chain connects TRBV20-1 to TRBJ2-5; 13 bases map to TRBD2. The J call is doubtful: the DNA matches TRBJ2-7 better. Germline CDR1 is DFQATT and CDR2 is SNEGSKA (reference sequence). This CDR3 contains 14 residues.

V is TRBV7-2 and J is TRBJ1-1, with D hard to call. Trimming took 5 bases from V and 0 from J, leaving 16 bases between them. The CDR3 length is 16 residues. CDR1 and CDR2 (germline): SGHTA, FQGNSA. In nucleotides, the CDR3 is TGTGCCAGCAGCCCAAACATTGGGAGCGTGAACACTGAAGCTTTCTTT. Protein: CASSPNIGSVNTEAFF.